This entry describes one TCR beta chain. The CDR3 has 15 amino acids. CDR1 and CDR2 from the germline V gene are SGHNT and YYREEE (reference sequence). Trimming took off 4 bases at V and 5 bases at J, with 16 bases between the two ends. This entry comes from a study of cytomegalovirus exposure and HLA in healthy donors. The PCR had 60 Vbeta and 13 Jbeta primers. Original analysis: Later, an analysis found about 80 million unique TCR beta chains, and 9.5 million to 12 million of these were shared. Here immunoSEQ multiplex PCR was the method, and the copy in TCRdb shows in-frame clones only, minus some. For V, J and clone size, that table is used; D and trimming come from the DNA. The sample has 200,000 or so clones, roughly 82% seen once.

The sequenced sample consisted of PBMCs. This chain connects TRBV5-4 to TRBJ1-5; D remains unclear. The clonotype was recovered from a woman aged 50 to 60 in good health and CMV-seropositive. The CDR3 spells CASSQDREQDQPQHF. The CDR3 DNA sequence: TGTGCCAGCAGCCAAGATCGGGAGCAGGATCAGCCCCAGCATTTT.